This TCR beta chain was observed in a study of blood T cell repertoires in COVID-19 (TCRdb year 2020). In the study overall: The collaborator samples originated in the United States, Italy and Spain and spanned the acute and convalescent phases of COVID-19. The sample metadata nearly always contained a de-identified subject ID, COVID-19 status, age in years and sex. The material from the prospective study consisted of cDNA or gDNA derived from T cells, B-cell-depleted T cells, or PBMCs. Samples came from the ongoing ImmuneRACE study (first 160 participants) plus 1,254 subjects from 6 global collaborators. The repertoires were released in a freely available public database meant as a resource for research on the immune response to SARS-CoV-2. Where available, HLA class I and class II types were obtained from metadata supplied by the sample provider rather than from assay-based typing. The dataset comprised deeply sampled blood TCRbeta repertoires from subjects exposed to, actively infected with, or recovered from COVID-19. Overall results and qualifications from the work: The quantity of clinical and demographic metadata differed by source and by participant and was supplied without curation.

The collaborating institutions used their own protocols to collect whole blood in K2EDTA tubes. Collaborator samples were shipped for TCRbeta analysis as frozen whole blood, isolated PBMCs, or DNA extracted from either sample type. To note about this clone: Its antigen is still unknown. The sample holds no much larger clone one base away, and base qualities are not on file.

TCRbeta CDR3 regions were amplified from genomic DNA using the immunoSEQ Assay, a bias-controlled multiplex PCR. Processing in the source paper ran as follows. The number of nucleated cells in each sample was estimated from the amplification of reference gene primers within the assay. To quantify the absolute abundance of each unique TCRbeta CDR3 rearrangement, sequence reads were collapsed and filtered. For each sample, productive Simpson clonality was calculated as the square root of Simpson's diversity index over productive rearrangements. In TCRdb, the immuneACCESS table is reduced to in-frame sequences with V and J assigned. These tables do not hold every clone; where another copy was compared, an unresolved V gene accounts for under half, and the others remain unexplained. V, J and clone size reflect that table, while D and trimming were determined from the DNA. The sample table holds under 95,000 clones, of which roughly four fifths were seen once. The ten most abundant clones make up roughly 11% of the sample.

For this chain, trimming is 2 bases at the V end and 0 bases at the J end, and the number of junction bases without a gene match is 6. The cysteine opens and the phenylalanine closes a CDR3 of 18 amino acids. Only the CDR3 region is kept as DNA, spanning 54 bases read in frame from base 1. CDR1 and CDR2, looked up from the germline V gene, are KGHDR and SFDVKD. The sample was peripheral blood. The chain is encoded by TRBV24-1 joined to TRBJ2-2, with 9 bases in between that match TRBD1. The TCR sequence derives from a man between 45 and 60 years old with acute or convalescent COVID-19. The nucleotide sequence reads as follows: TGTGCCACCAGTGATTCACAGGGGGCCGGAGCGAACACCGGGGAGCTGTTTTTT. Its translation is CATSDSQGAGANTGELFF.